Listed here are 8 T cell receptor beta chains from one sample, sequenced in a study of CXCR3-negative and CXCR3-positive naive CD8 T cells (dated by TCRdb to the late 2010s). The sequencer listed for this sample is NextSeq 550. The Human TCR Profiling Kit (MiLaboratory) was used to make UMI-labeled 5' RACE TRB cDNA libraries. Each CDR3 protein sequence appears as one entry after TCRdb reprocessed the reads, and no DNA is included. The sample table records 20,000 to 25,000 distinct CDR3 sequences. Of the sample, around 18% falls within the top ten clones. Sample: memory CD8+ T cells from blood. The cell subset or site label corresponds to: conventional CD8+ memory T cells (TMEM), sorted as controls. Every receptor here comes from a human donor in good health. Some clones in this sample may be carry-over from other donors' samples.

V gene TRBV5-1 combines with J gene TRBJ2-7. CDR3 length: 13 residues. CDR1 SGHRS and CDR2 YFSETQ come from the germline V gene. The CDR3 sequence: CASSHNLSPEQYF. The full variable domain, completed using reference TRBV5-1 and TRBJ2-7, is KAGVTQTPRYLIKTRGQQVTLSCSPISGHRSVSWYQQTPGQGLQFLFEYFSETQRNKGNFPGRFSGRQFSNSRSEMNVSTLELGDSALYLCASSHNLSPEQYFGPGTRLTVT.

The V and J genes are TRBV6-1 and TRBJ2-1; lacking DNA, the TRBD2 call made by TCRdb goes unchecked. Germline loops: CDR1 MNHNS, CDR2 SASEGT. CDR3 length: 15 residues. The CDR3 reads CASSEVAGGYNEQFF.

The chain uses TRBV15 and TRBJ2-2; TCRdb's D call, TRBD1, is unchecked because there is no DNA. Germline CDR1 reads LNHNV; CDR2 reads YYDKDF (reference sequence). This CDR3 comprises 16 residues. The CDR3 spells CATSGGTGGNTGELFF.

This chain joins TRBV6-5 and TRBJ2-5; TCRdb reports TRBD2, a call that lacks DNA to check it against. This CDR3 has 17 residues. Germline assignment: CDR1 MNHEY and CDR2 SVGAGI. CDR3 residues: CASSQKFGGELQETQYF.

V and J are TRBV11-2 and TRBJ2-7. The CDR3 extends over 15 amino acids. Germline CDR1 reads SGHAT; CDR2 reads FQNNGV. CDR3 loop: CASSLVATATREQYF.

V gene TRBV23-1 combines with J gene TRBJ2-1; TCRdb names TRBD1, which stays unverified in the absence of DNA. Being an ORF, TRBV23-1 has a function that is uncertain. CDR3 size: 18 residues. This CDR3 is CASSQSRTGGMAYNEQFF.

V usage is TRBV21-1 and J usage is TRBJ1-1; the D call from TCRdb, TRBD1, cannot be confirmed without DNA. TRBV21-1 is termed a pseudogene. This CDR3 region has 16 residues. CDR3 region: CASSPETGWMNTEAFF.

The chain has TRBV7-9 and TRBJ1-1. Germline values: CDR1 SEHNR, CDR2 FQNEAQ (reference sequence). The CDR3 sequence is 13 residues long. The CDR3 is CASSLARNTEAFF. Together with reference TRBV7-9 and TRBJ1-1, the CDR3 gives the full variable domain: DTGVSQNPRHKITKRGQNVTFRCDPISEHNRLYWYRQTLGQGPEFLTYFQNEAQLEKSRLLSDRFSAERPKGSFSTLEIQRTEQGDSAMYLCASSLARNTEAFFGQGTRLTVV.